This is a list of T cell receptor beta chains from one sample in a study of shared clonotypes between healthy human individuals. Using immunoSEQ multiplex PCR, the repertoire was profiled, and TCRdb retains in-frame clones only, with some absent. The table includes some 650,000 clones, more than 95% detected once. The sequenced material came from naive CD4+ T cells sorted from blood. The origin of the receptors is a woman aged 25 to 39 in good health. CDR3s include the opening cysteine and the closing phenylalanine or tryptophan. Fields, in order: V gene, D gene, clone size, J gene, CDR3 protein, CDR3 DNA. D genes are given only for firm matches. For some rows the clone size is stated as once, few or many, or as a class when expanded; others skip it.

TRBV19	TRBD1	NA	TRBJ2-7	CASSTEGTAYEQYF	TGTGCCAGTAGTACAGAGGGGACAGCCTACGAGCAGTACTTC
TRBV7-6	TRBD2	NA	TRBJ2-1	CASSAIPGLGGDNEQFF	TGTGCCAGCAGCGCTATACCGGGACTAGGAGGGGACAATGAGCAGTTCTTC
TRBV27	TRBD2	NA	TRBJ2-2	CASSPTSGRFTGELFF	TGTGCCAGCAGCCCGACTAGCGGCCGATTCACCGGGGAGCTGTTTTTT
TRBV30	TRBD2	NA	TRBJ2-1	CAWSGLRGSSYNEQFF	TGTGCCTGGAGTGGTCTGCGGGGGTCATCCTACAATGAGCAGTTCTTC
TRBV7-3	TRBD1	NA	TRBJ1-2	CASSFDRVYGYTF	TGTGCCAGCAGCTTCGACAGGGTGTATGGCTACACCTTC
TRBV10-3	TRBD1	NA	TRBJ2-3	CAIRNPQPGQGPDTQYF	TGTGCCATCAGGAACCCTCAACCGGGACAGGGGCCAGATACGCAGTATTTT
TRBV18	NA	NA	TRBJ1-2	CASSPRSYGYTF	TGTGCCAGCTCACCAAGATCTTATGGCTACACCTTC
TRBV10-3	NA	NA	TRBJ1-2	CAISEGPPGTRGTF	TGTGCCATCAGTGAGGGGCCGCCAGGGACCCGGGGCACCTTC
TRBV19	TRBD2	once	TRBJ2-5	CASSIGLAGETQYF	TGTGCCAGTAGTATAGGTCTAGCGGGCGAGACCCAGTACTTC
TRBV28	TRBD2	NA	TRBJ2-1	CASSLDRAGTSGNNEQFF	TGTGCCAGCAGTTTGGACCGAGCCGGGACTAGCGGGAACAATGAGCAGTTCTTC
TRBV27	TRBD2	NA	TRBJ2-7	CASSLTSGLYEQYF	TGTGCCAGCAGTTTGACTAGCGGGCTCTACGAGCAGTACTTC
TRBV28	NA	NA	TRBJ2-7	CASSFRDEQYF	TGTGCCAGCAGTTTTCGCGACGAGCAGTACTTC
TRBV7-8	NA	NA	TRBJ2-7	CASSLMGPASYEQYF	TGTGCCAGCAGCCTCATGGGGCCAGCATCCTACGAGCAGTACTTC
TRBV5-1	NA	NA	TRBJ1-4	CASSLSREKLFF	TGCGCCAGCAGCTTGTCTCGAGAAAAACTGTTTTTT
TRBV19	NA	NA	TRBJ1-5	CASSKGGRQPQHF	TGTGCCAGTAGTAAGGGAGGGCGTCAGCCCCAGCATTTT
TRBV5-1	NA	NA	TRBJ2-2	CASSLFAGANTGELFF	TGCGCCAGCAGCTTGTTTGCCGGCGCGAACACCGGGGAGCTGTTTTTT
TRBV28	NA	NA	TRBJ1-5	CATGRGQPQHF	TGTGCCACGGGCCGGGGGCAGCCCCAGCATTTT
TRBV5-5	TRBD1	NA	TRBJ2-7	CASSRQGDSYEQYF	TGTGCCAGCAGCAGACAGGGGGACTCCTACGAGCAGTACTTC
TRBV30	TRBD1	NA	TRBJ2-7	CAWRGQGLDEQYF	TGTGCCTGGAGGGGACAGGGTCTGGACGAGCAGTACTTC
TRBV28	NA	NA	TRBJ1-5	CASTVVAHQPQHF	TGTGCCAGCACAGTGGTGGCCCATCAGCCCCAGCATTTT
TRBV5-1	NA	NA	TRBJ1-4	CASRGDVREKLFF	TGCGCCAGCAGGGGGGACGTCCGGGAAAAACTGTTTTTT
TRBV5-1	TRBD1	NA	TRBJ1-1	CASSLTQGVNTEAFF	TGCGCCAGCAGCTTGACACAGGGGGTGAACACTGAAGCTTTCTTT